One and the same sample provided the 29 T cell receptor beta chains below, sequenced in a study of vaccination effects on CD4 cells after COVID-19. The table came from immunoSEQ multiplex PCR; TCRdb's copy has only in-frame clones and leaves some out. Among around 71,000 clones listed, 65% to 85% were seen once. These receptors' antigens are unknown. In the ViraFEST assay, antigen-specific CD4+ clonotypes were identified by expansion after peptide-pool stimulation. Cultured cells yielded isolated CD4+ T cells after roughly 11 days. Negative nucleocapsid antibody tests before and after vaccination confirmed no previous SARS-CoV-2 infection. Specimen: CD4+ T cells from PBMCs cultured with HCoV-OC43 spike peptides, collected before COVID-19 vaccination. The subset: HCoV-OC43 spike overlapping peptide pool stimulation. These receptors all stem from a human donor who received a COVID-19 vaccine.

The chain recombines TRBV5-1 with TRBJ1-1, with D maybe TRBD1 (6 bases). Trimming removed 3 bases at V and 1 base at J, with 10 bases between. The CDR3 loop spans 14 amino acids. Germline V gene data show CDR1 as SGHRS and CDR2 as YFSETQ. The CDR3 nucleotides are TGCGCCAGCAGCTCAGGACAGCAGAACACTGAAGCTTTCTTT. It codes for CASSSGQQNTEAFF.

This rearrangement joins TRBV12-5 to TRBJ1-4; D not certain. CDR1 LGHNT and CDR2 FRNRAP come from the germline V gene. The CDR3 has 12 residues. V dropped 7 bases and J dropped 7 bases, with 10 bases sitting between them. The CDR3 coding sequence is TGTGCTAGTGCCAACTGGCCTGAAAAACTGTTTTTT. It encodes CASANWPEKLFF.

The chain couples TRBV19 to TRBJ2-2; 8 positions agree with TRBD1. This CDR3 spans 15 amino acids. V shed 7 bases and J 1 base; nucleotides not matched to a gene: 5. In germline, CDR1 is LNHDA, CDR2 SQIVND (reference sequence). CDR3 sequence (DNA): TGTGCCAGTACCATGGGGACAGGGAACACCGGGGAGCTGTTTTTT. Translated: CASTMGTGNTGELFF.

J is TRBJ1-2 and V is TRBV5-1, with D tentatively TRBD1 (6 bases). Deletions cut 2 bases from V and 0 bases from J, with 8 bases between. The CDR3 length is 14 residues. Germline V lookup: CDR1 SGHRS, CDR2 YFSETQ. CDR3 in amino acids: CASSLRTANYGYTF. Written as DNA, the CDR3 is TGCGCCAGCAGCTTAAGGACAGCTAACTATGGCTACACCTTC.

The V gene is TRBV7-2, the J gene TRBJ1-2; D not certain. Germline-derived CDR1 and CDR2 are SGHTA and FQGNSA. The CDR3 is 11 amino acids. V lost 4 bases and J lost 8, with 8 bases in between. The CDR3 coding sequence is TGTGCCAGCAGCTATGCCGAGGGCTACACCTTC. This sequence encodes CASSYAEGYTF.

This clone is a singleton in its sample. The gene calls are TRBV4-3 and TRBJ1-3; 7 positions agree with TRBD1. Germline CDR1 reads LGHNA; CDR2 reads YSLEER. The CDR3 contains 15 residues. Trimming took 4 bases from V and 1 from J; bases not matched to a gene: 4. The CDR3 DNA reads as TGCGCCAGCAGCCTAACCAGGGGGTCTGGAAACACCATATATTTT. Its translation: CASSLTRGSGNTIYF.

The rearrangement uses TRBV12-3 or TRBV12-4 and TRBJ1-5, with D unresolved. Trimming removed 3 bases from V and 4 bases from J, with 4 bases in between. This CDR3 spans 12 amino acids. The CDR3 here is CASSFRNQPQHF. CDR3 coding DNA: TGTGCCAGCAGTTTCCGAAATCAGCCCCAGCATTTT.

V usage is TRBV9 and J usage is TRBJ2-1, with 8 bases lining up with TRBD2. Losses at the gene ends were 4 bases for V and 5 bases for J; bases not matched to a gene: 14. This CDR3 is 17 amino acids long. Germline assignment: CDR1 SGDLS and CDR2 YYNGEE. The CDR3 is CASSPTRRGESDNEQFF. The CDR3 DNA sequence: TGTGCCAGCAGCCCTACCAGGCGGGGGGAATCCGACAATGAGCAGTTCTTC.

The chain joins TRBV18 to TRBJ2-5; a possible D gene is TRBD1 (6 bases). The germline V and J ends were trimmed by 5 bases and 5 bases, with 15 bases remaining between them. The germline V gene has CDR1 KGHSH and CDR2 LQKENI. The CDR3 loop spans 14 amino acids. The CDR3 region has the DNA TGTGCCAGCTCATTTACAGGGATCCGGGAGACCCAGTACTTC. It is translated as CASSFTGIRETQYF.

The chain uses TRBV18 and TRBJ2-2; D unclear. Germline V CDR1 and CDR2: KGHSH, LQKENI. Trimming removed 3 bases at V and 3 bases at J, with 11 bases between. The CDR3 is 15 amino acids. DNA for the CDR3: TGTGCCAGCTCACCCTCCGTGCCTTACACCGGGGAGCTGTTTTTT. This gives the protein CASSPSVPYTGELFF. Looking up the rest from reference TRBV18 and TRBJ2-2 gives the full variable domain: NAGVMQNPRHLVRRRGQEARLRCSPMKGHSHVYWYRQLPEEGLKFMVYLQKENIIDESGMPKERFSAEFPKEGPSILRIQQVVRGDSAAYFCASSPSVPYTGELFFGEGSRLTVL.

The rearrangement uses TRBV19 and TRBJ2-3, with 10 positions matching TRBD2. The CDR3 totals 14 residues. Trimming cost V 8 bases and J 0 bases; bases outside gene matches: 2. Germline V lookup: CDR1 LNHDA, CDR2 SQIVND (reference sequence). The CDR3 region is CASRTSGSTDTQYF. CDR3 DNA: TGTGCCAGTCGGACTAGCGGTAGCACAGATACGCAGTATTTT.

The chain employs TRBV6-5 and TRBJ2-7; D gene uncertain. The CDR3 contains 13 residues. Germline V gives CDR1 MNHEY, CDR2 SVGAGI. Trimming stripped 6 bases from V and 5 bases from J, with 14 bases between. This CDR3 reads CASRRRERDEQYV. The CDR3, as DNA: TGTGCCAGCAGGAGGAGAGAAAGGGACGAGCAGTACGTC.

The chain combines TRBV3-1 (or the pseudogene TRBV3-2) with TRBJ1-1, with a possible D match to TRBD1 (5 bases). The CDR3 has 14 residues. Trimming removed 4 bases from V and 4 bases from J, with 13 bases in between. Germline CDR1 and CDR2: LGHDT and YNNKEL (reference sequence). CDR3: CASSPSGGGTEAFF. Written as DNA, the CDR3 is TGTGCCAGCAGCCCGAGCGGGGGTGGCACTGAAGCTTTCTTT.

The chain recombines TRBV5-1 with TRBJ2-5, with 7 bases lining up with TRBD2. Germline CDR1 is SGHRS and CDR2 is YFSETQ. The CDR3 is 16 amino acids. Losses at the gene ends were 0 bases for V and 2 bases for J; bases not matched to a gene: 7. As DNA, the CDR3 is TGCGCCAGCAGCTTGGCCCCAGCGGGGCCTCAAGAGACCCAGTACTTC. It encodes CASSLAPAGPQETQYF.

The chain links TRBV19 to TRBJ2-6; D not certain. The CDR3 runs to 15 residues. V lost 9 bases and J 0 bases, leaving 12 bases between the germline ends. CDR1 is LNHDA and CDR2 is SQIVND in the germline V gene (reference sequence). CDR3 region: CASGRLSSGANVLTF. Here the CDR3 DNA reads TGTGCCAGCGGGCGCCTCAGCTCTGGGGCCAACGTCCTGACTTTC.

The genes are TRBV5-1 and TRBJ2-3; D uncertain. CDR3 length: 13 amino acids. Trimming stripped 2 bases from V and 3 bases from J, with 7 bases between. Germline V gene lookup returns CDR1 SGHRS and CDR2 YFSETQ. The CDR3 spells CASSFPGTDTQYF. CDR3 DNA sequence: TGCGCCAGCAGCTTCCCCGGTACAGATACGCAGTATTTT.

The chain uses TRBV7-9 and TRBJ2-6, with D possibly being TRBD2 (6 bases). CDR1 and CDR2 from the germline V gene are SEHNR and FQNEAQ (reference sequence). The CDR3 sequence is 15 residues long. V gave up 4 bases and J gave up 1 base, with 8 bases separating them. The CDR3 DNA reads as TGTGCCAGCAGCTCTGCGGGGTCTGGGGCCAACGTCCTGACTTTC. This codes for CASSSAGSGANVLTF.

The chain employs TRBV6-5 and TRBJ2-7, with TRBD1 matching over 7 bases. J was trimmed by 3 bases and V by 5 bases; bases with no gene match: 4. CDR3 length equals 13 residues. Germline values: CDR1 MNHEY, CDR2 SVGAGI. As DNA, the CDR3 is TGTGCCAGCAGTACAGGGGACCGCTACGAGCAGTACGTC. It specifies CASSTGDRYEQYV.

This clone was recorded once. The gene calls are TRBV19 and TRBJ1-1; TRBD1 might be the D (5 bases). V dropped 3 bases and J dropped 11 bases, with 13 bases sitting between them. The CDR3 has 12 residues. Germline loops: CDR1 LNHDA, CDR2 SQIVND (reference sequence). CDR3 region: CASSIRREGAFF. The DNA of the CDR3 is TGTGCCAGTAGTATTCGCAGGGAGGGGGCTTTCTTT.

V gene TRBV5-1 combines with J gene TRBJ2-1; 12 bases fit TRBD1. The ends lost 5 bases at V and 9 bases at J; junction bases unmatched: 6. Germline loops: CDR1 SGHRS, CDR2 YFSETQ. The CDR3 consists of 14 residues. The CDR3: CASSQGQGAGEQFF. CDR3 in DNA: TGCGCCAGCAGTCAGGGACAGGGGGCAGGTGAGCAGTTCTTC.

The J gene is TRBJ1-6, the V gene TRBV20-1, with D possibly TRBD1 on 5 matching bases. The germline CDR1 and CDR2 sequences are DFQATT and SNEGSKA (reference sequence). The CDR3 length is 13 residues. The V gene lost 3 bases and the J gene lost 6 bases, with 9 bases spanning the gap. CDR3 in amino acids: CSASPGINSPLHF. The CDR3 DNA is TGCAGTGCTAGTCCAGGGATTAATTCACCCCTCCACTTT.

The sample holds a few counts of this clone. The chain combines TRBV19 with TRBJ1-1, with no clear D. The CDR3 spans 13 residues. The ends were cut back, 8 bases at V and 2 bases at J, with 12 bases in the middle. Germline V gives CDR1 LNHDA, CDR2 SQIVND (reference sequence). CDR3 nucleotides: TGTGCCAGTGGTCCAAGCGTCAACACTGAAGCTTTCTTT. Translation gives CASGPSVNTEAFF.

The genes are TRBV24-1 and TRBJ1-3; D unclear. V was shortened by 5 bases and J by 4 bases, with 14 bases between the two germline ends. Per germline, CDR1 KGHDR and CDR2 SFDVKD. The CDR3 length is 15 residues. For the CDR3, the DNA is TGTGCCACCAGTGCGGGATCTTTAGACGGAAACACCATATATTTT. Translated: CATSAGSLDGNTIYF.

The rearrangement uses TRBV2 and TRBJ2-7; weak D call: TRBD1 (6 bases). V dropped 8 bases and J dropped 7 bases, with 18 bases sitting between them. The CDR3 spans 13 residues. Germline V gives CDR1 SNHLY, CDR2 FYNNEI. The CDR3, as DNA: TGTGCCAGCTACCTAAAAGGGGGTGGTGAGCAGTACGTC. Its protein product is CASYLKGGGEQYV.

The chain carries TRBV12-5 and TRBJ2-7; D is possibly TRBD2 (5 bases). Germline CDR1 and CDR2: LGHNT and FRNRAP. The CDR3 extends over 17 amino acids. The ends were cut back, 7 bases at V and 1 base at J, with 23 bases in the middle. CDR3 protein: CASALLRSTRGSYEQYV. The CDR3 DNA reads as TGTGCTAGTGCCCTCCTAAGGAGCACCCGGGGTTCCTACGAGCAGTACGTC.

The chain couples TRBV18 to TRBJ2-5, with 10 positions matching TRBD2. CDR1 is KGHSH and CDR2 is LQKENI in the germline V gene. The CDR3 is made up of 16 amino acids. V lost 5 bases to trimming and J lost 4 bases; unmatched junction nucleotides: 10. The CDR3 loop is CASSTLGTSARETQYF. CDR3 nucleotides: TGTGCCAGCTCAACTCTCGGGACTAGCGCCCGAGAGACCCAGTACTTC.

The chain links TRBV6-5 to TRBJ1-2; no clear D gene. The CDR3 has 16 amino acids. Germline CDR1 reads MNHEY; CDR2 reads SVGAGI. The V end was cut by 2 bases, the J end by 5 bases, with 18 bases between. The CDR3 sequence is CASSYVTGLSWYGYTF. The CDR3 DNA reads TGTGCCAGCAGTTACGTAACGGGCCTATCTTGGTATGGCTACACCTTC.

The chain links TRBV6-4 to TRBJ1-2; 8 nucleotides match TRBD1. Germline values: CDR1 MRHNA, CDR2 SNTAGT. Unmatched junction bases numbered 6, after V lost 6 bases and J lost 3 bases. The CDR3 length is 14 residues. The DNA of the CDR3 is TGTGCCAGCAGCCACGACAGGGGAGACTATGGCTACACCTTC. Translating gives CASSHDRGDYGYTF.

The V and J genes are TRBV5-6 and TRBJ2-1; D is possibly TRBD2 (6 bases). The germline gives CDR1 SGHDT, CDR2 YYEEEE. Trimming left V 4 bases short and J 10 bases short, with 18 bases between. The CDR3 is 14 amino acids. The CDR3 sequence is CASSRAGPSREQFF. CDR3 in DNA: TGTGCCAGCAGCCGCGCGGGGCCTTCCAGGGAGCAGTTCTTC.